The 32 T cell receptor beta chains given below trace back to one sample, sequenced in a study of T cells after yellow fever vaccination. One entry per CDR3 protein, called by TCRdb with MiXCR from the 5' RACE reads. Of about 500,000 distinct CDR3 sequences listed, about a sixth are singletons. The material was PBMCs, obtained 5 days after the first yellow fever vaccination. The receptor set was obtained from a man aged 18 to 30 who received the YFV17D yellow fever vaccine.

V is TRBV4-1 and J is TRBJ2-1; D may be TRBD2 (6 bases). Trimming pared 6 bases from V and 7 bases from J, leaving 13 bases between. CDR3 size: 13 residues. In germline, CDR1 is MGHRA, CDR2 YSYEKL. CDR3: CASSLKGLNEQFF. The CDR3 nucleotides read TGCGCCAGCAGTCTAAAGGGACTGAATGAGCAGTTCTTC.

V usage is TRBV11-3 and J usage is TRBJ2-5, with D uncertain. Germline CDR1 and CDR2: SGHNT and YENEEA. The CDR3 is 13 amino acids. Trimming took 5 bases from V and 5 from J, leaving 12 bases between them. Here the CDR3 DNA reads TGTGCCAGCAGCCTCCGACACTCCGAGACCCAGTACTTC. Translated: CASSLRHSETQYF.

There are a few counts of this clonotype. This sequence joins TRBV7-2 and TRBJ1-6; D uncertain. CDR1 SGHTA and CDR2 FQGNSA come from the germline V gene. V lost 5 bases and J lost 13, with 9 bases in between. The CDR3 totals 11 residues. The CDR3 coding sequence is TGTGCCAGCAGCCTGGGTCGGCCCCTCCACTTT. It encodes CASSLGRPLHF.

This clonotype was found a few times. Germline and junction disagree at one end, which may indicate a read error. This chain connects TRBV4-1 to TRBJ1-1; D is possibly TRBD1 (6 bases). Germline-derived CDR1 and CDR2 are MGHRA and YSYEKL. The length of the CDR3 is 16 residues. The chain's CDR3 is CASRQRGASGNTEAFF. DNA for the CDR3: TGCGCCAGCCGCCAGCGGGGGGCATCCGGGAACACTGAAGCTTTCTTT.

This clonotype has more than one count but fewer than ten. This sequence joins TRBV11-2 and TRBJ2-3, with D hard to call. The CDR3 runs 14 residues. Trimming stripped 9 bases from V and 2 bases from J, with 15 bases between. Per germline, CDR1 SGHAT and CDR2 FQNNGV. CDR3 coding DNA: TGTGCCAGTGTCGATGGTCAATCCACAGATACGCAGTATTTT. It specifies CASVDGQSTDTQYF.

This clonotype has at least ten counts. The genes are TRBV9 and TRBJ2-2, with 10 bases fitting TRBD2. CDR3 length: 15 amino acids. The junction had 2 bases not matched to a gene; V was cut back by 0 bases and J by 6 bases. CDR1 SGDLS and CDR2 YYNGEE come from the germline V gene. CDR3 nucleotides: TGTGCCAGCAGCGTAGATGGACTAGCGGCCGGGGAGCTGTTTTTT. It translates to CASSVDGLAAGELFF.

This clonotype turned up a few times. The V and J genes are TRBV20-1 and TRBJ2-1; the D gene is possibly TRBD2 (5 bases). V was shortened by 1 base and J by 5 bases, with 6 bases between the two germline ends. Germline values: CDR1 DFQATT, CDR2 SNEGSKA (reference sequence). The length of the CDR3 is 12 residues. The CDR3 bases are TGCAGTGCTAGAGGAGCGGACAATGAGCAGTTCTTC. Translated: CSARGADNEQFF.

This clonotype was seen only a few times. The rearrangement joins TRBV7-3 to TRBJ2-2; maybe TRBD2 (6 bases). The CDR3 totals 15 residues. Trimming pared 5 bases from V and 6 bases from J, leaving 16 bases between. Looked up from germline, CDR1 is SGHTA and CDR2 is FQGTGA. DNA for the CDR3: TGTGCCAGCAGCCCCCGACTAGGAGGGTCCGGGGAGCTGTTTTTT. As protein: CASSPRLGGSGELFF.

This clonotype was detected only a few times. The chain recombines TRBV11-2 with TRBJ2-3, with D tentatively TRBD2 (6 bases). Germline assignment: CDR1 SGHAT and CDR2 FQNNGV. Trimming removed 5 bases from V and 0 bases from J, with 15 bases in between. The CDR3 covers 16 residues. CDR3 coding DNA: TGTGCCAGCAGCCCCGTGACTAGACCTAGCACAGATACGCAGTATTTT. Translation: CASSPVTRPSTDTQYF.

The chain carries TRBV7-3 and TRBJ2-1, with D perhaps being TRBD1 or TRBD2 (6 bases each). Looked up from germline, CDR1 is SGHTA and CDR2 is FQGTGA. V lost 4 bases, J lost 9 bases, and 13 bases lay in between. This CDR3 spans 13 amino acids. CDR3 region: CASSSRGDSEQFF. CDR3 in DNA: TGTGCCAGCAGCTCAAGGGGGGATAGTGAGCAGTTCTTC.

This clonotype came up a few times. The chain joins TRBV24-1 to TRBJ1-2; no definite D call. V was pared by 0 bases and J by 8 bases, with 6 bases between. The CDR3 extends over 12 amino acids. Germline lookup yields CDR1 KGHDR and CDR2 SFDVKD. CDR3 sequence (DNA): TGTGCCACCAGTGATTTGCCGGGAGGCTACACCTTC. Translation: CATSDLPGGYTF.

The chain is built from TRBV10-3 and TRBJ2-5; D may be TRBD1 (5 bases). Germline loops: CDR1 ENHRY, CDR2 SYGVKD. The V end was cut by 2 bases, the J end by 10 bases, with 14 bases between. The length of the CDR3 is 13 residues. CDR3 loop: CAISEPGLGVQYF. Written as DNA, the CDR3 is TGTGCCATCAGTGAGCCAGGGCTGGGTGTCCAGTACTTC.

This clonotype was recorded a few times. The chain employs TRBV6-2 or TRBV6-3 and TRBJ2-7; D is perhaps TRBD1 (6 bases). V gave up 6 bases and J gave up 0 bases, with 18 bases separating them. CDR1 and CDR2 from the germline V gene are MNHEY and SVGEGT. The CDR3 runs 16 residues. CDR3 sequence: CASSLHLTGTSYEQYV. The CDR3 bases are TGTGCCAGCAGCCTCCATTTGACAGGCACCTCCTACGAGCAGTACGTC.

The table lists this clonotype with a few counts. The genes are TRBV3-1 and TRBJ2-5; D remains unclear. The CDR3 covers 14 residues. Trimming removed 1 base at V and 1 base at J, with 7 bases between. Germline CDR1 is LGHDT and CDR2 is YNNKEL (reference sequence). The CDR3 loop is CASSQAGVQETQYF. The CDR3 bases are TGTGCCAGCAGCCAAGCTGGGGTCCAAGAGACCCAGTACTTC.

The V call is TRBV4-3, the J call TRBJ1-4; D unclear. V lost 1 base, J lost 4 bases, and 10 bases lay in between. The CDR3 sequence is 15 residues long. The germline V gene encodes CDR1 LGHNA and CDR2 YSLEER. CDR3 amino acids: CASSQARAVNEKLFF. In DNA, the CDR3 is TGCGCCAGCAGCCAAGCCCGGGCCGTTAATGAAAAACTGTTTTTT.

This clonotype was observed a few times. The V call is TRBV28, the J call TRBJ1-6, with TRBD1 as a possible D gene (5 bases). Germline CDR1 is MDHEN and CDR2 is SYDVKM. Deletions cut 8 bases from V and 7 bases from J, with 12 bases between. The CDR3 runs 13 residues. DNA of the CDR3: TGTGCCAGCTTTACAGGCTACAATTCACCCCTCCACTTT. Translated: CASFTGYNSPLHF.

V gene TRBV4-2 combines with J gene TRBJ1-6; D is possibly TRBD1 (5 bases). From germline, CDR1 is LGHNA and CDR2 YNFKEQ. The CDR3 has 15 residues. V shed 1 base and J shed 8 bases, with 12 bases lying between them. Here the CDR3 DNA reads TGTGCCAGCAGCCAAGGGGGGGGGACTTATTCACCCCTCCACTTT. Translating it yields CASSQGGGTYSPLHF.

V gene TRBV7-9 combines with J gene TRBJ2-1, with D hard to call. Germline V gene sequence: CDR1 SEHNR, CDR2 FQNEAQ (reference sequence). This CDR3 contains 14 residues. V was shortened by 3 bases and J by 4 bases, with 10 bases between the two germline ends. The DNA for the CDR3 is TGTGCCAGCAGCTTCGGCCCGCTTTACAATGAGCAGTTCTTC. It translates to CASSFGPLYNEQFF.

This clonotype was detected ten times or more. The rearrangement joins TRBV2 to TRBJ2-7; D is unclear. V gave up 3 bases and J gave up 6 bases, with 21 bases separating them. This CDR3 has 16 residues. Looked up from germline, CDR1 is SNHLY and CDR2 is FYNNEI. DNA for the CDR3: TGTGCCAGCAGTGAGTTCGTGGAGCTCAGGCTCGGCGAGCAGTACTTC. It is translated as CASSEFVELRLGEQYF.

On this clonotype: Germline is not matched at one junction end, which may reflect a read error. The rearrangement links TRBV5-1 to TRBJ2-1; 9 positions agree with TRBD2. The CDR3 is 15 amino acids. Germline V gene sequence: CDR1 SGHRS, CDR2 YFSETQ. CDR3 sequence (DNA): TGCGCCAGCAGTTTGGAGGCTAGCGGGGTTAATGAGCAGTTCTTC. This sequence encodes CASSLEASGVNEQFF.

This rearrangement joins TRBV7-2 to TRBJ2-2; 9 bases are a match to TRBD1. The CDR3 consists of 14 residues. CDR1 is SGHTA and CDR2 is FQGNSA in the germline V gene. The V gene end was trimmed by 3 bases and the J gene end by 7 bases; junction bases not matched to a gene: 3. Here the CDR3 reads CASSLTGGGGELFF. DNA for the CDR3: TGTGCCAGCAGCTTGACAGGGGGGGGCGGGGAGCTGTTTTTT.

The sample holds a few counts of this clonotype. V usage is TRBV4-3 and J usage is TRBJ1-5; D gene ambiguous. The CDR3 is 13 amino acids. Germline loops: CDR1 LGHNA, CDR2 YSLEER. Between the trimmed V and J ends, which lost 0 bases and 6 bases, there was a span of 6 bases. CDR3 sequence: CASSQDKVQPQHF. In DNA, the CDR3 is TGCGCCAGCAGCCAAGATAAGGTTCAGCCCCAGCATTTT.

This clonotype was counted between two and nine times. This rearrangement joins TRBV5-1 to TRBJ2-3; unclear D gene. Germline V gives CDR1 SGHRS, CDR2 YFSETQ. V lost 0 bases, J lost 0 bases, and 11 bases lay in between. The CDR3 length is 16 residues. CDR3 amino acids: CASSLGWAASTDTQYF. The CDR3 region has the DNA TGCGCCAGCAGCTTGGGGTGGGCCGCTAGCACAGATACGCAGTATTTT.

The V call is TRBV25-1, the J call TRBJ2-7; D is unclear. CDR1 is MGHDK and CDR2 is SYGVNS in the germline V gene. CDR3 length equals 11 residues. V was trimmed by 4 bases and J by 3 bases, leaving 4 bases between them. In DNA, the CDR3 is TGTGCCAGCAGTGGAGTCTACGAGCAGTACTTC. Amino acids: CASSGVYEQYF.

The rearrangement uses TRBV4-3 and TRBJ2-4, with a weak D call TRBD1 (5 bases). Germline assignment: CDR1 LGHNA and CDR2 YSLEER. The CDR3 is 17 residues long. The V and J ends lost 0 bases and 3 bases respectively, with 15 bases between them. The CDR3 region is CASSQDLGAWGKNIQYF. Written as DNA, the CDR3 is TGCGCCAGCAGCCAAGATCTTGGGGCCTGGGGCAAAAACATTCAGTACTTC.

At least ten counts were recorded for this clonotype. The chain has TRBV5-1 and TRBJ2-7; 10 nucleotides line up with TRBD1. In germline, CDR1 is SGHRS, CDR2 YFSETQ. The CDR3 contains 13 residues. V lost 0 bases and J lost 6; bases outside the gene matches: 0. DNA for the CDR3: TGCGCCAGCAGCTTGGGGGACAGGGGCGAGCAGTACTTC. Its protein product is CASSLGDRGEQYF.

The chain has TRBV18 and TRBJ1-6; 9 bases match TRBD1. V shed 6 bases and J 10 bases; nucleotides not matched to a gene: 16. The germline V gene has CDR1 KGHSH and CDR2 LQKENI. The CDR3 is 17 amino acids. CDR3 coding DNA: TGTGCCAGCTCTCCTACCGCCGGGACAGGGAAAGACTCACCCCTCCACTTT. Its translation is CASSPTAGTGKDSPLHF.

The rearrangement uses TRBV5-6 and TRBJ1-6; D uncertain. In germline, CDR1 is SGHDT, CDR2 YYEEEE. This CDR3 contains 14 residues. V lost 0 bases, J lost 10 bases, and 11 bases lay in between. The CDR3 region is CASSLATPSSPLHF. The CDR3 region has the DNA TGTGCCAGCAGCTTGGCAACCCCGTCCTCACCCCTCCACTTT.

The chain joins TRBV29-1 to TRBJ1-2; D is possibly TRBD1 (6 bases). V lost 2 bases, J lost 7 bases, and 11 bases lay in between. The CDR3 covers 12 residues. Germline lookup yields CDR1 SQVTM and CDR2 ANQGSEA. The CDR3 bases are TGCAGCGTTGAAAAGGGGGTTGGTGGCTACACCTTC. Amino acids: CSVEKGVGGYTF.

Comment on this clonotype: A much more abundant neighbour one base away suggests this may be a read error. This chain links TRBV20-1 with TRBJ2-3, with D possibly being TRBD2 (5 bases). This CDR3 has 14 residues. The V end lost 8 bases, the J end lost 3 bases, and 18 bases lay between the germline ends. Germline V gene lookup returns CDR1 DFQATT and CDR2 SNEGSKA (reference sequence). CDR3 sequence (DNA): TGCAGTCCGTACTTTCGGACGGGGACAGATACGCAGTATTTT. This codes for CSPYFRTGTDTQYF.

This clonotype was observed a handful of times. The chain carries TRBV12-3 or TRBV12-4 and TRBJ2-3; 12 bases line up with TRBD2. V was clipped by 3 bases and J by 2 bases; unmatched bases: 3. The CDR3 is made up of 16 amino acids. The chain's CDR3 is CASSFLAGGLTDTQYF. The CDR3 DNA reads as TGTGCCAGCAGTTTCCTAGCGGGGGGGCTCACAGATACGCAGTATTTT.

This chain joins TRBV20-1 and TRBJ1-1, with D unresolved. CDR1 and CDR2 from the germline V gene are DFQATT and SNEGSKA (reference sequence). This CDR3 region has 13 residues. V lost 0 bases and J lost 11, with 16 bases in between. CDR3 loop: CSARDPWILVAFF. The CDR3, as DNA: TGCAGTGCTAGAGATCCGTGGATCTTGGTCGCTTTCTTT.